This record looks at one TCR beta chain sequence and its context. The target of this receptor is not known. Base qualities were left out, and no much larger clone turns up one base away. Receptors were amplified or captured by the immunoSEQ multiplex PCR assay. The multiplex PCR relied on a mix of 60 forward primers for TCR Vbeta segments and 13 reverse primers for TCR Jbeta segments. Amplification of the CDR3 region of rearranged TCR beta genes was performed with a multiplex PCR assay on genomic DNA. The amplified TCR beta libraries were sequenced on the Illumina HiSeq System as 87-base-pair reads. The authors processed their data as follows. In a later analysis, roughly 80 million unique TCR beta chains were counted across the approximately 640 repertoires, and some 10 million of these chains were shared by at least two donors. A nearest-neighbor algorithm error-corrected the raw reads and collapsed the reads into unique sequences, merging closely related sequences to remove PCR and sequencing errors. CDR3 sequences were aligned to IMGT reference sequences to assign V, D and J gene segments. For a sequence to be retained, at least a six-nucleotide match to both a V gene segment and a J gene segment was required. Rearrangements were classified as productive when the CDR3 lacked stop codons and remained in frame with V and J, and all other rearrangements were classified as non-productive. CDR3 was defined according to IMGT convention as the region running from the second conserved V-encoded cysteine to the conserved J-encoded phenylalanine. In an earlier analysis of just under 600 of the donors, sequences lacking an unambiguous match to a single V gene segment were excluded. An earlier analysis of approximately 590 of the donors classified V segments as functional when productive rearrangements were above 56.7% and as segregating when the standard deviation between donors was above 5%. To diagnose cytomegalovirus status from the catalog of TCR beta chain sequences, a statistical classification framework was built. V and J gene assignment, in a later analysis, came from comparing TCR nucleotide sequences with IMGT/GENE-DB human TR gene sequences. In a later analysis, CDR3 sequences and most-parsimonious VDJ recombination scenarios were assigned using the TCRdist pipeline. In a later analysis, each TCR beta chain was defined by its CDR3 amino acid sequence together with its V-gene family, and reads lacking a unique V-gene family were excluded. A later analysis removed 500 to 650 highly shared, low-generation-probability nucleotide sequences to deal with suspected cross-contamination and a sequencing artifact. In a later analysis, a clonal expansion index for each public chain was calculated from normalized within-repertoire ranks of inferred template counts. In a later analysis, generation probabilities were computed with a VDJ recombination model fitted to out-of-frame rearrangements, and the resulting probabilities were checked against IGoR. In a later analysis, TCR-TCR, TCR-HLA and TCR-CMV co-occurrence was scored with hypergeometric tests, and a repertoire-size bias correction was applied to TCR pairs. To estimate false discovery rates, a later analysis permuted the HLA or CMV assignments 20 times. In a later analysis, co-occurring TCRs were grouped with DBSCAN, and TCRdist sequence similarity was added when clustering was performed within HLA-allele-positive subsets. Repertoires with fewer than 30,000 or more than 120,000 public chains were left out of co-occurrence clustering, as were about 5 repertoires with anomalous nucleotide sharing. TCRdb stores this immuneACCESS table with in-frame sequences only. Part of the clones is absent; in the studies checked, under half of the shortfall reflects unresolved V genes, and no reason is known for the rest. V and J calls and clone size are as listed in that table; D and trimming were resolved from the DNA. This sample lists 120,000 or so clones; about 73% were detected once. Of the sample, around 4.1% falls within the top ten clones.

The cohort comprised 666 healthy bone marrow donors. All cohort members were sampled while nominally healthy, although unrecorded immune exposures were likely present. The donor was CMV seronegative and was included in the group of several hundred seronegative cohort members. Every donor gave a peripheral blood sample, and the peripheral blood mononuclear cells from that sample were used for TCR beta sequencing. The Qiagen DNeasy Blood Extraction Kit was used to extract genomic DNA from the blood cell samples. CDR1 is given as SEHNR and CDR2 as FQNEAQ, both from the germline V gene (reference sequence). Inclusive of the bounding cysteine and phenylalanine, the CDR3 is 16 residues long. Only the CDR3 DNA is retained, 48 bases long and in frame from the first base. V loses 5 bases, J loses 3 bases, and the germline ends lie 19 bases apart. This sample is drawn from a study of cytomegalovirus exposure and HLA in healthy donors (dated by TCRdb to about 2017). Looking at the study overall: In an earlier analysis of several hundred of the donors, 276 Gb of sequence data and 90 million to 120 million unique TCR beta sequences from roughly 190 million T cells were reported. A separate validation cohort of roughly 130 different subjects was used in addition to the roughly 720-subject first cohort. In the later analysis, no new phenotypic data were used to find candidate immune exposures; instead, reliance was placed on TCR beta sequences and their occurrence across donors. A later genetic analysis took genome-wide SNP genotypes for 398 of the 666 donors and used that subset as a discovery cohort. Both class I and class II loci were covered by HLA typing, at four-digit resolution. To predict cytomegalovirus infection status, the study brought together high-throughput TCR immunosequencing, statistical association of individual TCRs with disease status, and machine learning. Among around 400 genotyped donors of the cohort, an average of roughly 230,000 unique TCR beta nucleotide sequences was sequenced per donor, of which about 19% were non-productive. The genetic ancestry cluster associated with self-reported Caucasian donors included roughly 84% of the roughly 380 genotyped donors. The study aimed to test whether cataloging public T cell receptors could reveal signatures of past pathogen exposure. Donor age, sex, ethnicity and CMV serostatus were compiled alongside the repertoire data. The number of typed donors differed by locus: about 620-640 for A, B, C, DRB1 and DQB1; 522 for DQA1; around 580 for DPA1; and 400 to 480 for DPB1. A later analysis re-examined previously published TCR beta repertoires from around 670 donors and added high-resolution HLA genotyping to investigate patterns of TCR occurrence. An early release covering more than 500 HLA-typed donors comprised about 320 gigabases of sequencing data and approximately 80 million unique TCR sequences. Roughly 5 DR-DQ haplotypes were handled as single units for association and clustering, since linkage in the cohort was strong. The T cell repertoires of 666 subjects were profiled by immunosequencing and related to cytomegalovirus serostatus. An earlier analysis of 587 of the donors used high-throughput TCR beta sequencing to judge whether each TCR beta V gene segment behaved as functional or pseudogenic. All discovery cohort repertoires had been generated using a single sequencing platform.

Results and caveats for the whole study, not just this receptor: A further reported finding was that TCR beta sequences accurately predicted the HLA-A and HLA-B alleles for most subjects in the first cohort. At a false discovery rate of 0.05, a later analysis linked fewer than 20,000 TCR beta sequences to specific HLA alleles. According to a later analysis, most CMV-associated TCR beta chains appeared to be HLA-restricted, and the HLA associations seemed to be driven largely by CMV exposure. Compared with equally common non-associated chains, HLA-associated TCR beta chains in a later analysis were more clonally expanded and had lower generation probabilities. The authors suggested that the approach could potentially be extended to other disease states and immunological phenotypes. Three of the identified cytomegalovirus-associated TCR beta chains were confirmed in vitro to be specific for cytomegalovirus antigens. In a later analysis, the rate of TCR association differed among HLA loci, with DRB1 alleles having the most associated TCRs and HLA-C alleles having the fewest. The only immune exposure information available for the cohort was CMV serostatus. Compared with the approximately 670-donor mean, donors in an Asian-associated ancestry cluster had fewer N-insertions in productive TCRs, according to a later genetic analysis. Some IMGT-functional V segments, including TRBV6-2 and TRBV6-3, could not be told apart with the 87-base-pair reads, so those segments were excluded. In an earlier analysis of approximately 600 of the donors, most TCR beta V segments were observed in productive rearrangements about 87% or about 30% of the time, broadly matching IMGT annotations. An association between a missense DCLRE1C variant and V-gene and J-gene trimming of TCR beta chains was found in a later genetic analysis and replicated in an independent cohort. Most TCR sequences were seen in very few donors, while some public TCRs were found in many individuals. According to a later analysis, parvovirus B19, influenza, CMV and Epstein-Barr virus appeared linked to several top co-occurrence clusters. When HLA alleles, especially DR and DQ, strongly co-occurred, TCR associations were difficult to assign to individual alleles. A group of highly shared sequence variants was considered likely to be a technical artifact of the sequencing pipeline. A total of some 180 TCR beta chains were listed by the study as associated with cytomegalovirus. Because HLA typing was missing for some donors at each locus, association tests included only the typed subset. The earlier analysis of 450 to 700 of the donors excluded 15 to 20 rarely observed V segments, including chromosome 9 orphons, because counts were too low. In this cohort, only TCR beta chains were sequenced, and detectable features were limited by the absence of alpha or paired-chain data. The classifier was reported to diagnose cytomegalovirus status with high specificity and sensitivity in both the original and validation cohorts. Presence/absence analyses assumed roughly uniform sequencing depth across donors, an assumption that may not hold. Linkage disequilibrium might explain the correlated functional status among segregating V segments, but an unknown experimental factor could not be ruled out.

The sequence was obtained from a woman between 35 and 50 years old in good health and CMV-seronegative. The sample was PBMCs. The V and J segments used are TRBV7-9 and TRBJ2-5, and perhaps TRBD2 as D gene, on 5 matching bases. The CDR3 reads CASSPDLLVVKETQYF. The bases read TGTGCCAGCAGCCCAGATTTACTAGTGGTTAAAGAGACCCAGTACTTC.